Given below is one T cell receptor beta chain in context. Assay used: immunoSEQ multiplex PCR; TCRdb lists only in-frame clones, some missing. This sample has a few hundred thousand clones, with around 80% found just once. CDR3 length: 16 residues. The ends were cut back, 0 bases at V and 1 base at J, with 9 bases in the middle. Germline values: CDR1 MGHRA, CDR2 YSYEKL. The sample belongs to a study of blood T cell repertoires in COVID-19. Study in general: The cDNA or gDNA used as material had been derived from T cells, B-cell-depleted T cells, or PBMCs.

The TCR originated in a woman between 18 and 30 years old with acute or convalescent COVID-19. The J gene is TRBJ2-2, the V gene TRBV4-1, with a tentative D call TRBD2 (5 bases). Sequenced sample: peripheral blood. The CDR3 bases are TGCGCCAGCAGCCAAGAAGCGGCAGTGAACACCGGGGAGCTGTTTTTT. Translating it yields CASSQEAAVNTGELFF.